The clone carrying this T cell receptor (beta chain) occurred many times. No antigen is known for it. This entry is derived from a study of neurological immune-mediated disorders. General study findings and limits: Private repertoires in all groups were suggested by the absence of shared CDR3 amino acid sequences among expanded clones across subjects.

The cDNA was generated through 5'RACE incorporating 10-nucleotide random UMIs. Sequencing runs each yielded over 180 million TCR-beta sequences from 15-18 subjects. TCRdb re-analysed the 5' RACE reads in MiXCR, keeping a single row per CDR3 protein. The table shows 27,000 or so distinct CDR3 sequences, with around 20% occurring only once. V shed 3 bases and J 9 bases; nucleotides not matched to a gene: 5. Germline V gene data show CDR1 as LGHNA and CDR2 as YSLEER. The CDR3 length is 14 residues. The sequenced sample was PBMCs. This receptor was obtained from a woman aged 55-70 years in good health. The chain uses TRBV4-3 and TRBJ2-1; the match to TRBD1 covers 10 bases. The CDR3 spells CASSQTGGGTEQFF. CDR3 in DNA: TGCGCCAGCAGCCAGACAGGGGGCGGAACTGAGCAGTTCTTC.